A selection of T cell receptor beta chains follows, all from one sample in a study of T cells in Graves' hyperthyroidism and ophthalmopathy. TCRdb re-analysed the multiplex PCR reads in MiXCR, keeping a single row per CDR3 protein. The data contain 280,000 or so distinct CDR3 sequences, 13% to 15% of them singletons. Specimen: blood. These receptors were collected from a woman in her forties or fifties with Graves' hyperthyroidism that later progressed to Graves' ophthalmopathy. Each CDR3 is given with its conserved first and last residue. D genes are given only for firm matches. Expanded clones get a size class; other rows say once, few or many, or leave the size out.

.	TRBJ2-7	TRBV14	.	CASSPGDGRTYEQYF	TGTGCCAGCAGCCCGGGGGATGGCCGGACGTACGAGCAGTACTTC
TRBD2	TRBJ2-7	TRBV18	many	CASSPGLAGVTYEQYF	TGTGCCAGCTCACCCGGACTAGCGGGAGTCACCTACGAGCAGTACTTC
.	TRBJ2-1	TRBV6-1	many	CASSLGTSNYNEQFF	TGTGCCAGCAGTTTGGGCACCTCTAACTACAATGAGCAGTTCTTC
TRBD1	TRBJ1-4	TRBV4-1	.	CASSHARGGFGATNEKLFF	TGCGCCAGCAGCCACGCCAGGGGGGGGTTCGGTGCAACTAATGAAAAACTGTTTTTT
.	TRBJ2-3	TRBV6-1	.	CASSEFGDTQYF	TGTGCCAGCAGTGAATTTGGAGATACGCAGTATTTT
.	TRBJ2-7	TRBV18	few	CASPQPSFGRYEQYF	TGTGCCAGCCCACAACCCTCTTTTGGACGATACGAGCAGTACTTC
.	TRBJ2-7	TRBV2	.	CASSGRPSSYEQYF	TGTGCCAGCAGTGGCCGGCCGAGCTCCTACGAGCAGTACTTC
.	TRBJ2-1	TRBV14	.	CATSLRAGLGVDEQFF	TGTGCCACCTCCTTAAGGGCGGGCCTGGGGGTTGATGAGCAGTTCTTC
.	TRBJ1-1	TRBV20-1	many	CSAVRVQGTEAFF	TGCAGTGCGGTACGAGTTCAGGGCACTGAAGCTTTCTTT
TRBD2	TRBJ2-2	TRBV28	many	CASSLAGLGSTTGELFF	TGTGCCAGCAGTTTAGCGGGACTAGGATCGACCACCGGGGAGCTGTTTTTT
TRBD2	TRBJ2-5	TRBV5-1	.	CASRRAAGGRGETQYF	TGCGCCAGCAGGCGCGCAGCGGGAGGGCGCGGCGAGACCCAGTACTTC
.	TRBJ2-7	TRBV30	many	CAWSAGAQYEQYF	TGTGCCTGGAGTGCGGGGGCGCAATACGAGCAGTACTTC
TRBD2	TRBJ2-7	TRBV28	many	CASRGGGDYEQYF	TGTGCCAGCAGGGGTGGGGGGGACTACGAGCAGTACTTC
.	TRBJ2-3	TRBV18	many	CASSPWPISGSTDTQYF	TGTGCCAGCTCACCATGGCCGATCTCAGGGAGCACAGATACGCAGTATTTT
.	TRBJ2-7	TRBV11-2	many	CASSLVGRSYEQYF	TGTGCCAGCAGCTTAGTGGGGAGATCCTACGAGCAGTACTTC
TRBD2	TRBJ2-2	TRBV7-3	.	CASSPGGRGLTGELFF	TGTGCCAGCAGCCCGGGAGGGAGGGGACTGACCGGGGAGCTGTTTTTT
.	TRBJ2-2	TRBV5-8	.	CASSYRRGTGELFF	TGTGCCAGCAGCTATCGCAGGGGTACCGGGGAGCTGTTTTTT
.	TRBJ1-5	TRBV27	many	CASSLSGGAQHF	TGTGCCAGCAGTTTATCCGGGGGGGCCCAGCATTTT
.	TRBJ2-3	TRBV9	few	CASSVVGGADTQYF	TGTGCCAGCAGCGTAGTAGGAGGGGCAGATACGCAGTATTTT
.	TRBJ2-2	TRBV7-2	.	CASSETLTGELFF	TGTGCCAGCAGCGAAACACTCACCGGGGAGCTGTTTTTT
.	TRBJ2-1	TRBV7-9	many	CASSLPGHAGEQFF	TGTGCCAGCAGCTTACCGGGGCACGCGGGTGAGCAGTTCTTC
.	TRBJ1-2	TRBV28	many	CASSWSTTNYGYTF	TGTGCCAGCAGTTGGTCAACAACTAACTATGGCTACACCTTC
TRBD2	TRBJ2-1	TRBV27	many	CASSLFRGSGRSYNEQFF	TGTGCCAGCAGTTTATTTAGGGGTAGCGGGAGATCGTACAATGAGCAGTTCTTC
.	TRBJ2-5	TRBV11-2	many	CASSLAPTGEETQYF	TGTGCCAGCAGCTTAGCTCCCACGGGGGAAGAGACCCAGTACTTC
.	TRBJ1-5	TRBV30	many	CAWSPQHNQPQHF	TGTGCCTGGAGTCCCCAGCACAATCAGCCCCAGCATTTT
.	TRBJ2-1	TRBV6-1	many	CASSSNLGGNEQFF	TGTGCCAGCAGTTCTAATCTCGGTGGGAATGAGCAGTTCTTC
TRBD1	TRBJ1-4	TRBV2	.	CAITGTGNEKLFF	TGTGCCATCACCGGGACAGGGAATGAAAAACTGTTTTTT
.	TRBJ1-5	TRBV27	many	CASRGSSGGDQPQHF	TGTGCCAGCAGGGGGAGTTCGGGCGGGGATCAGCCCCAGCATTTT
TRBD1	TRBJ2-2	TRBV7-9	.	CASNNRDRGSTGELFF	TGTGCCAGCAATAACCGGGACAGGGGGTCGACCGGGGAGCTGTTTTTT
.	TRBJ1-1	TRBV30	many	CAWAQGGNTEAFF	TGTGCCTGGGCACAGGGAGGGAACACTGAAGCTTTCTTT
TRBD1	TRBJ2-1	TRBV27	many	CASSTQYRGSYNEQFF	TGTGCCAGCAGTACACAATACAGGGGGTCCTACAATGAGCAGTTCTTC
.	TRBJ1-1	TRBV16	few	CASSQHGRPEINTEAFF	TGTGCCAGCAGCCAACACGGCCGCCCAGAGATAAACACTGAAGCTTTCTTT
.	TRBJ2-5	TRBV11-2	.	CASSLEGAHETQYF	TGTGCCAGCAGCTTAGAGGGGGCGCATGAGACCCAGTACTTC
.	TRBJ2-7	TRBV27	many	CASSPPGLGDEQYF	TGTGCCAGCAGTCCTCCGGGACTGGGGGACGAGCAGTACTTC
TRBD1	TRBJ2-7	TRBV5-1	many	CASRYRTGPSYEQYF	TGCGCCAGCAGATATAGGACAGGCCCCTCTTACGAGCAGTACTTC
.	TRBJ1-1	TRBV19	.	CASARGQWNTEAFF	TGTGCCAGTGCGAGAGGACAGTGGAACACTGAAGCTTTCTTT
.	TRBJ2-5	TRBV2	once	CASKGRTGSTKETQYF	TGTGCCAGCAAGGGTAGGACTGGCAGTACCAAAGAGACCCAGTACTTC
.	TRBJ2-5	TRBV20-1	many	CSARDQYRGSAGTQYF	TGCAGTGCTAGAGATCAGTACAGAGGTAGCGCCGGGACCCAGTACTTC
.	TRBJ1-6	TRBV18	.	CASSQSPGQPNNSPLHF	TGTGCCAGCTCACAATCCCCCGGGCAGCCGAATAATTCACCCCTCCACTTT
.	TRBJ2-3	TRBV11-1	.	CASSPGGRFSTDTQYF	TGTGCCAGCAGCCCAGGCGGTCGCTTCAGCACAGATACGCAGTATTTT
TRBD1	TRBJ2-2	TRBV2	.	CASSHISRGPPGELFF	TGTGCCAGCAGTCATATATCAAGGGGGCCCCCCGGGGAGCTGTTTTTT